This T cell receptor (beta chain) comes out of a study of CD8+ T cells in alopecia areata. Study at large: Twice daily, treated patients received 5 to 10 mg of oral tofacitinib. The duration of tofacitinib was 6 to 18 months, with 6 months off drug afterward.

RNA extraction and reverse transcription yielded cDNA as sequencing template. Using immunoSEQ multiplex PCR, the repertoire was profiled, and TCRdb retains in-frame clones only, with some absent. The table records 130,000 to 150,000 clones, about 47% of them present only once. Regarding the study as a whole: Normal scalp showed lower clonality than lesional scalp, especially alopecia totalis/universalis. Against the mouse data, patients shared TCRs less clearly, possibly for HLA reasons.

In regard to this clone: Its antigen is unidentified.

The CDR3 extends over 12 amino acids. Germline CDR1 and CDR2: SNHLY and FYNNEI. V shed 4 bases and J shed 6 bases, with 10 bases lying between them. The clonotype was recovered from a human donor with alopecia areata. Sequenced material: CD4+ T cells sorted from blood, taken at week 0. The chain employs TRBV2 and TRBJ2-7, with D unclear. Here the CDR3 DNA reads TGTGCCAGCAGTGGGTCGACAAGCGAGCAGTACTTC. This gives the protein CASSGSTSEQYF.